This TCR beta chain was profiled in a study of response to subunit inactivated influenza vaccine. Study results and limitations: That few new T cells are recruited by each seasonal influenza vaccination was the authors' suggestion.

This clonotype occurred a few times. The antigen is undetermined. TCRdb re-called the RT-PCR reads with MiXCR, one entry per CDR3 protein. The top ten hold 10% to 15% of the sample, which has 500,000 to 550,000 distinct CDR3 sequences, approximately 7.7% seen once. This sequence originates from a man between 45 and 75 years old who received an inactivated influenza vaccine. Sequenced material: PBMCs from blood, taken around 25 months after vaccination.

CDR3 residues: CASSLVLWQGAEQYF. The CDR3 bases are TGTGCCAGCAGTTTAGTTTTATGGCAGGGGGCCGAGCAGTACTTC. This sequence joins TRBV12-3 or TRBV12-4 and TRBJ2-7; TRBD1 matches 8 bases. The CDR3 is made up of 15 amino acids. The V gene end was trimmed by 1 base and the J gene end by 6 bases; junction bases not matched to a gene: 8.